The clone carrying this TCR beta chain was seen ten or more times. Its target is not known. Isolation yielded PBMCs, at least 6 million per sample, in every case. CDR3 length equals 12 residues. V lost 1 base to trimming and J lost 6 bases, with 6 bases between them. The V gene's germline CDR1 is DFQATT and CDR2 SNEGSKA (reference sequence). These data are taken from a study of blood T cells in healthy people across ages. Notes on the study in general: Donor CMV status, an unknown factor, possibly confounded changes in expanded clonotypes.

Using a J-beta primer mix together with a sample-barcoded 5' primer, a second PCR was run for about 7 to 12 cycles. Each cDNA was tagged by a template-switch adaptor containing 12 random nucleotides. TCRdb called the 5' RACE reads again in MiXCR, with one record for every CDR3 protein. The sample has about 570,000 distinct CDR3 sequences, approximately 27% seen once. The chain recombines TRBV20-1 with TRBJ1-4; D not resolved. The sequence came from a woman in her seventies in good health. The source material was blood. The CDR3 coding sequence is TGCAGTGCTAGAGGCCTCCATGAAAAACTGTTTTTT. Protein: CSARGLHEKLFF.